This T cell receptor beta chain was found in a study of beta chain features in type 1 diabetes. Expressed TCRB transcripts got sequenced, as all isolated RNA was reverse transcribed. Repertoires were generated with immunoSEQ multiplex PCR, while TCRdb's copy carries only in-frame clones and drops some. The table has about 250,000 clones, around 14% seen once. The CDR3 consists of 15 residues. Germline CDR1 is KGHSH and CDR2 is LQKENI. V lost 5 bases to trimming and J lost 11 bases, with 24 bases between them. This chain connects TRBV18 to TRBJ2-5; the D gene is possibly TRBD2 (6 bases). Specimen: naive CD4+ T cells from blood. This clonotype was sampled from a woman aged 35 to 49 in good health. DNA of the CDR3: TGTGCCAGCTCATCCCAGGATGGGGGGACGGGGGAGCAGTACTTC. Amino acids: CASSSQDGGTGEQYF.